The source of this T cell receptor beta chain is a study of cytomegalovirus exposure and HLA in healthy donors. Regarding the study as a whole: Under in vitro conditions, a few CMV-associated chains were confirmed as specific for CMV antigens.

This PCR relied on a set of 60 Vbeta primers and 13 Jbeta primers. Original processing notes: Later analysis identified tens of millions of unique TCR beta chains, about 12 million shared. Some clones are missing from TCRdb's copy, which holds only in-frame ones; the method was immunoSEQ multiplex PCR. That table supplies the V and J calls and clone size; D and trimming were determined from the DNA. The table has more than 95,000 clones, 75% to 85% seen once; the top ten hold approximately 10%. About this clone itself: Its antigen is not known.

The CDR3 totals 15 residues. CDR1 is LNHDA, CDR2 SQIVND, per germline (reference sequence). V trimming: 6 bases; J trimming: 2 bases; junction bases outside the gene matches: 6. This receptor was obtained from a man aged 25-45 years in good health and CMV-seropositive. The sample was PBMCs. This rearrangement joins TRBV19 to TRBJ1-5; TRBD1 matches at 8 bases. The CDR3 region has the DNA TGTGCCAGTAGCGACAGGGGACTGGGCAATCAGCCCCAGCATTTT. This gives the protein CASSDRGLGNQPQHF.